This T cell receptor beta chain was captured by sequencing in a study of CD4+ T cells in melanoma. The study, taken as a whole, reports: In melanoma, neoantigen-specific CD4+ T cells reportedly differed in differentiation state. A reported correlation linked neoantigen-specific CD4+ T cells to CD8+, macrophage and B cell function.

Turning to this clone: The antigen is not known.

Trimming took 4 bases from V and 1 from J, leaving 7 bases between them. The CDR3 totals 13 residues. Germline V gives CDR1 WNHNN, CDR2 SYGVQD (reference sequence). The protocol was immunoSEQ multiplex PCR, while the TCRdb copy is restricted to in-frame clones and leaves out a portion. Here the sample spans about 54,000 clones, over 60% being singletons. The sample taken for sequencing was tumor tissue. The rearrangement uses TRBV10-1 and TRBJ1-2; D not certain. This TCR was recovered from a human donor with melanoma. CDR3 protein: CASSAWVNYGYTF. Here the CDR3 DNA reads TGCGCCAGCAGTGCGTGGGTTAACTATGGCTACACCTTC.